A selection of T cell receptor beta chains follows, all from one sample in a study of blood T cell repertoires in COVID-19. The table came from immunoSEQ multiplex PCR; TCRdb's copy has only in-frame clones and leaves some out. Among about 87,000 clones listed, 70% to 85% were seen once. The material sequenced was peripheral blood. These receptors were obtained from a woman aged 45-65 years with acute or convalescent COVID-19. CDR3s include the opening cysteine and the closing phenylalanine or tryptophan. Each record gives: V gene, J gene, CDR3 length, D gene, CDR3 protein. D genes are given only for firm matches.

V gene: TRBV5-1; J gene: TRBJ1-1; CDR3 length: 15; D gene: NA; CDR3 protein: CASSLYGQPNTEAFF
V gene: TRBV11-2; J gene: TRBJ1-2; CDR3 length: 16; D gene: NA; CDR3 protein: CASSLEGGRMGYGYTF
V gene: TRBV20-1; J gene: TRBJ1-1; CDR3 length: 11; D gene: NA; CDR3 protein: CSATGFPEAFF
V gene: TRBV6-1; J gene: TRBJ2-5; CDR3 length: 12; D gene: TRBD2; CDR3 protein: CASSESPSGGYF
V gene: TRBV5-1; J gene: TRBJ1-6; CDR3 length: 15; D gene: NA; CDR3 protein: CASSREGPQNSPLHF
V gene: TRBV7-2; J gene: TRBJ2-7; CDR3 length: 15; D gene: NA; CDR3 protein: CASSPLATGPYEQYF
V gene: TRBV9; J gene: TRBJ2-5; CDR3 length: 15; D gene: NA; CDR3 protein: CASSYSGVYQETQYF
V gene: TRBV12-3/TRBV12-4; J gene: TRBJ2-7; CDR3 length: 13; D gene: TRBD1; CDR3 protein: CASRLGQGIGQYF
V gene: TRBV28; J gene: TRBJ2-3; CDR3 length: 13; D gene: NA; CDR3 protein: CASSFRGSDTQYF
V gene: TRBV3-1/TRBV3-2; J gene: TRBJ1-2; CDR3 length: 14; D gene: NA; CDR3 protein: CASSPEGGSYGYTF
V gene: TRBV4-3; J gene: TRBJ2-1; CDR3 length: 14; D gene: NA; CDR3 protein: CASSQDGAYNEQFF
V gene: TRBV6-5; J gene: TRBJ2-1; CDR3 length: 11; D gene: TRBD2; CDR3 protein: CASGGGNEQFF
V gene: TRBV29-1; J gene: TRBJ1-2; CDR3 length: 13; D gene: NA; CDR3 protein: CSVHQGIENGYTF
V gene: TRBV7-2; J gene: TRBJ2-2; CDR3 length: 14; D gene: TRBD1; CDR3 protein: CASSPRQGHGELFF
V gene: TRBV6-5; J gene: TRBJ2-7; CDR3 length: 14; D gene: TRBD2; CDR3 protein: CASSLAAGQHEQYF
V gene: TRBV2; J gene: TRBJ2-3; CDR3 length: 15; D gene: TRBD2; CDR3 protein: CASRVTGGNTDTQYF
V gene: TRBV2; J gene: TRBJ2-7; CDR3 length: 15; D gene: TRBD1; CDR3 protein: CASKPQGPSRDEQYF
V gene: TRBV6-5; J gene: TRBJ1-1; CDR3 length: 15; D gene: TRBD1; CDR3 protein: CASRVRDRVSVEAFF
V gene: TRBV5-1; J gene: TRBJ2-1; CDR3 length: 15; D gene: TRBD2; CDR3 protein: CASSLEASGGNEQFF
V gene: TRBV19; J gene: TRBJ1-4; CDR3 length: 15; D gene: NA; CDR3 protein: CASSTGQPINEKLFF
V gene: TRBV9; J gene: TRBJ2-3; CDR3 length: 15; D gene: NA; CDR3 protein: CASSGGVSSTDTQYF
V gene: TRBV7-2; J gene: TRBJ1-2; CDR3 length: 12; D gene: NA; CDR3 protein: CARREAGFGYTF